The present T cell receptor beta chain was sequenced within a study of blood T cell repertoires in COVID-19. The overall study: Samples came from the United States, Italy and Spain, spanning acute and convalescent COVID-19. PBMCs, B-cell-depleted T cells, or T cells were the source of the cDNA or gDNA that made up the material.

In the original analysis: Reference gene primer amplification gave estimated nucleated cell counts. Clones were read by immunoSEQ multiplex PCR, and TCRdb kept only the in-frame ones, dropping some. V and J calls and clone size follow that table, whereas D and trimming were derived from the DNA. Counted here are around 41,000 clones, 75% to 90% occurring once; the ten biggest clones make up around 10%. V dropped 2 bases and J dropped 3 bases, with 10 bases sitting between them. Looked up from germline, CDR1 is SGHVS and CDR2 is FNYEAQ. This CDR3 region has 14 residues. This clone was detected once. The clonotype comes from a woman of 80 years or more with active COVID-19. Sequencing used peripheral blood. V is TRBV7-6 and J is TRBJ2-5; the D gene is possibly TRBD2 (6 bases). CDR3 sequence: CASSLTAGKETQYF. The CDR3 DNA sequence: TGTGCCAGCAGCTTAACCGCGGGGAAAGAGACCCAGTACTTC.